One and the same sample provided the 2 T cell receptor beta chains below, sequenced in a study of CD8+CD57+ T cells in acquired aplastic anemia. The template for TCR beta VDJ and CDR3 sequence profiling was genomic DNA. TCRdb re-called the reads with MiXCR, one entry per CDR3 protein. The sample has a few hundred thousand distinct CDR3 sequences, roughly 57% seen once. Sequencing used sorted CD4+, CD8+, or CD8+CD57+ T cells (not recorded which) from PBMCs. These receptors were obtained from a human donor in good health.

This clonotype was seen repeatedly, ten times or more. V usage is TRBV7-6 and J usage is TRBJ2-7; possible D gene TRBD2, 5 bases. V gave up 3 bases and J gave up 4 bases, with 16 bases separating them. CDR1 and CDR2 from the germline V gene are SGHVS and FNYEAQ. The CDR3 spans 15 residues. The CDR3 DNA sequence: TGTGCCAGCAGCTTTGCAGGAGGCCCTGGGTACGAGCAGTACTTC. Amino acids: CASSFAGGPGYEQYF.

The J gene is TRBJ2-1, the V gene TRBV20-1, with 12 bases lining up with TRBD2. The CDR3 totals 14 residues. Germline V lookup: CDR1 DFQATT, CDR2 SNEGSKA (reference sequence). Germline trimming cut 5 bases from V and 7 bases from J; bases unmatched to any gene: 6. The CDR3 reads CSAPRLAGDNEQFF. The DNA of the CDR3 is TGCAGTGCTCCTCGACTAGCGGGGGATAATGAGCAGTTCTTC.